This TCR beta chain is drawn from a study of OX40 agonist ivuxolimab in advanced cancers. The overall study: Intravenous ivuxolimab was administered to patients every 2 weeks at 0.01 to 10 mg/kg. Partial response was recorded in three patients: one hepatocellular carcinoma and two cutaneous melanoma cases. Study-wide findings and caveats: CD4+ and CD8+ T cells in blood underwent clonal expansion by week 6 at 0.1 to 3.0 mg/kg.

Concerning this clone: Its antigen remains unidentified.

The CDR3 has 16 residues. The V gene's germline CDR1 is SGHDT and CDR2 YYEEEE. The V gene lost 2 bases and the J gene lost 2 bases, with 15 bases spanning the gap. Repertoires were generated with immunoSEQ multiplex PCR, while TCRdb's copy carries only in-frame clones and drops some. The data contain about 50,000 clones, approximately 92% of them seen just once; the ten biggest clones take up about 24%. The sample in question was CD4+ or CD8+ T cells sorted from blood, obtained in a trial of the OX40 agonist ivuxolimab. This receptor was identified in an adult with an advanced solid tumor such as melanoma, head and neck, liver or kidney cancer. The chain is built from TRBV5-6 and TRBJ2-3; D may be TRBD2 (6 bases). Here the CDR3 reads CASSFWVSGYTDTQYF. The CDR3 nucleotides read TGTGCCAGCAGCTTTTGGGTTAGCGGCTACACAGATACGCAGTATTTT. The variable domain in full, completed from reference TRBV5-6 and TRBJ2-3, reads DAGVTQSPTHLIKTRGQQVTLRCSPKSGHDTVSWYQQALGQGPQFIFQYYEEEERQRGNFPDRFSGHQFPNYSSELNVNALLLGDSALYLCASSFWVSGYTDTQYFGPGTRLTVL.